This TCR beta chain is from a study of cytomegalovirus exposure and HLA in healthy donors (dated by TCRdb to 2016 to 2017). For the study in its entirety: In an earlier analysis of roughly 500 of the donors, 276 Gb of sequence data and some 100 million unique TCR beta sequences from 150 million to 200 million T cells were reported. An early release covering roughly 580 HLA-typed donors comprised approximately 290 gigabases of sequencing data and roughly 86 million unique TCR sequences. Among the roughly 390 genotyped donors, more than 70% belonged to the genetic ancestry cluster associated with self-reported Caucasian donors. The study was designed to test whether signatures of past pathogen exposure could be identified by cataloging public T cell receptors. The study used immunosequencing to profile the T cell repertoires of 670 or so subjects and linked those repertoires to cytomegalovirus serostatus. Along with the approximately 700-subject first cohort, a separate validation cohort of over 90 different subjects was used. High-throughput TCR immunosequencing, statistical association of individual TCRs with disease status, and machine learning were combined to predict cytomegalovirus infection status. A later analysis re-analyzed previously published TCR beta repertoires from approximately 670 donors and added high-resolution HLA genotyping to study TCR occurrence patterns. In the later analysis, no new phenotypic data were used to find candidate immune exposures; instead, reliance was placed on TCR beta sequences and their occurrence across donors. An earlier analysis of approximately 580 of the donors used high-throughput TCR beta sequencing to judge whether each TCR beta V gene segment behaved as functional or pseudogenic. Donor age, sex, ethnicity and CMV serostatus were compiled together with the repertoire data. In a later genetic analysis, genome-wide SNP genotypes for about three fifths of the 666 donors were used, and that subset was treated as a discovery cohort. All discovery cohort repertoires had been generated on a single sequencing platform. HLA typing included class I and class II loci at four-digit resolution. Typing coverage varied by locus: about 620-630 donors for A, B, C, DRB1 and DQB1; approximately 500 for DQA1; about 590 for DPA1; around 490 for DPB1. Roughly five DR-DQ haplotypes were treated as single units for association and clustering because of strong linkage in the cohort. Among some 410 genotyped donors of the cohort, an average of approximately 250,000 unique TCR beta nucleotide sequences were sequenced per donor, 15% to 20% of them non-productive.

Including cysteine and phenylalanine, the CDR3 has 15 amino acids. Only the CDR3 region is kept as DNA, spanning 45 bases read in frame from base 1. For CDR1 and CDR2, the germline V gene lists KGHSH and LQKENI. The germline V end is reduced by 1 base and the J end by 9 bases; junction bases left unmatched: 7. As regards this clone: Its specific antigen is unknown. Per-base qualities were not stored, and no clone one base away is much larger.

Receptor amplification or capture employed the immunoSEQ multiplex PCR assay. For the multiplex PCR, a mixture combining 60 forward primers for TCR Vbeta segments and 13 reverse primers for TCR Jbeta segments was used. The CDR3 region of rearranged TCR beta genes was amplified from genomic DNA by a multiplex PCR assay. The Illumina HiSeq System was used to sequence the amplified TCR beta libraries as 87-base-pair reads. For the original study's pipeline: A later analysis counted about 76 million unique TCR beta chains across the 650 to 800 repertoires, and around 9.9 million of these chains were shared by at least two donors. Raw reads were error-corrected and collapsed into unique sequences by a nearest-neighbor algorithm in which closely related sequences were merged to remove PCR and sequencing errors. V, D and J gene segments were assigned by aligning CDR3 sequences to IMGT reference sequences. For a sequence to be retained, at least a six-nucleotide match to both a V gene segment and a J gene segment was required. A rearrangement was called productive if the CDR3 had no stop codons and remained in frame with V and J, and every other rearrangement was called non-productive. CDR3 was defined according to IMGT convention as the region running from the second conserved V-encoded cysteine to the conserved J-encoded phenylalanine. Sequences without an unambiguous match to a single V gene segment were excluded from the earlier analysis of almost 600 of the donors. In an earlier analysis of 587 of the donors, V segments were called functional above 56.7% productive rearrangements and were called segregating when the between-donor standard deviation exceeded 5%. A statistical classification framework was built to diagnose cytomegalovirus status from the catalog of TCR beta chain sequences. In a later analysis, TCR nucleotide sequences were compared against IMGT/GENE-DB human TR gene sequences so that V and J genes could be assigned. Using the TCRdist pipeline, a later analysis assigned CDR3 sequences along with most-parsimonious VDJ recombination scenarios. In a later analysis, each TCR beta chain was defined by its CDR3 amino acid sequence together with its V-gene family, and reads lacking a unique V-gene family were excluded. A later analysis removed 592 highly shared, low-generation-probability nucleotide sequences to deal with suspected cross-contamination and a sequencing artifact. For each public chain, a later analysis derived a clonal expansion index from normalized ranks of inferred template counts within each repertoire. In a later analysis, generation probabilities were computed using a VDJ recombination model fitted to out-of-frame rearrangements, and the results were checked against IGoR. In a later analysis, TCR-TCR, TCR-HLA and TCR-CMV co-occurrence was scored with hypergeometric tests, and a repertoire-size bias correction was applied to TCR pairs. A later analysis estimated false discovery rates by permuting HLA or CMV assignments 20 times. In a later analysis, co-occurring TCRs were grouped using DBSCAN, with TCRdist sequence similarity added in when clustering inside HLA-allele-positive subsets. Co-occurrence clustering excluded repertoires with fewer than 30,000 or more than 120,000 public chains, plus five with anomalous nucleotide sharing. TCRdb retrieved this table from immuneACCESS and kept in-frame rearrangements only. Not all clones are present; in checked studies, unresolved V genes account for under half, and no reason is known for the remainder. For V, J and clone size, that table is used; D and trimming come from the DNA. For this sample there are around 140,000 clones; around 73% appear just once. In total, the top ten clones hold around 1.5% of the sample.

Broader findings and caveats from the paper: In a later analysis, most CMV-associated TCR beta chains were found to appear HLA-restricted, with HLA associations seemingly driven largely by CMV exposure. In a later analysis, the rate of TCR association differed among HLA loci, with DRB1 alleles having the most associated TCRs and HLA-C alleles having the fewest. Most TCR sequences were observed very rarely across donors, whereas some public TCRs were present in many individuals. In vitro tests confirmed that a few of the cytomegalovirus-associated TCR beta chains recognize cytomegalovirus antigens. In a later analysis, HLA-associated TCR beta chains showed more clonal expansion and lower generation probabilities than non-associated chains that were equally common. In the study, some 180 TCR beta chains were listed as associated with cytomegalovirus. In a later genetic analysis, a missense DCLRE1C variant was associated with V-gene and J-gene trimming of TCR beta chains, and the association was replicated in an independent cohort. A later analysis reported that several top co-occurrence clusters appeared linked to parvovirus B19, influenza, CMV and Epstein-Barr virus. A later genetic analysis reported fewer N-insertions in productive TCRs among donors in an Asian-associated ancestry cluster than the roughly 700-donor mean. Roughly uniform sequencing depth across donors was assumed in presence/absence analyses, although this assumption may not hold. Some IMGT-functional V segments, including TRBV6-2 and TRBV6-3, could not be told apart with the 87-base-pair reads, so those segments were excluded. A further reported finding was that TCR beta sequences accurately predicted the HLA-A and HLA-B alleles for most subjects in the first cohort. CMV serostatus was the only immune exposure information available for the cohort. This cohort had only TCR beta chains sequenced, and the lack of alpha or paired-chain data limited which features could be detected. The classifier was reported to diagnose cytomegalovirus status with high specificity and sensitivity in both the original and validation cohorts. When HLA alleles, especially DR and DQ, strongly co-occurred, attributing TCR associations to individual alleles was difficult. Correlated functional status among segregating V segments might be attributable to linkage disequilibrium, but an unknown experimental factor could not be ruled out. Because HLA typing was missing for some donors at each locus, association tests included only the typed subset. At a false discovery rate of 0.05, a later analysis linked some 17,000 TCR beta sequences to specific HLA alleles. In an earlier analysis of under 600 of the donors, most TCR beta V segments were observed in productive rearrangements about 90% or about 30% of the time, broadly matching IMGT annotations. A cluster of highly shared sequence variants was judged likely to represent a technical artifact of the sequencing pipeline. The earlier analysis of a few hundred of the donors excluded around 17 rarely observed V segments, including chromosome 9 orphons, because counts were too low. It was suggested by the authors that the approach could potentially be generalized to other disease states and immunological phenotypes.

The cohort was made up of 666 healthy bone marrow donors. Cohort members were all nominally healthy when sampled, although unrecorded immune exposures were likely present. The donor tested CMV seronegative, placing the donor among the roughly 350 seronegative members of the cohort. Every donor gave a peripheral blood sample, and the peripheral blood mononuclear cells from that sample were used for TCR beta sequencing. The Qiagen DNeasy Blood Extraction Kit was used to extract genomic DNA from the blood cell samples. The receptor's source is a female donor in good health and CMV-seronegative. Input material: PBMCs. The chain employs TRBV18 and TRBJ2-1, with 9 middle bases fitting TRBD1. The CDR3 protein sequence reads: CASSPRGQGLSEQFF. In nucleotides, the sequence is TGTGCCAGCTCACCACGGGGACAGGGTCTGAGTGAGCAGTTCTTC.